The entry below gives a single TCR beta chain sequence along with its context. Its antigen remains unidentified. There are no base qualities to consult, and no much larger clone falls within one base. The data stem from a study of PD-L1 blockade in urothelial cancer (dated by TCRdb to about 2017). Looking at the study overall: All patients started therapy in the mid-2010s and received atezolizumab 1,200 mg intravenously every 3 weeks. About 90% of the roughly 30 patients were males with bladder-origin urothelial cancer, and about 65% of the roughly 30 reported a prior smoking history. Patients had an ECOG performance status of 0 or 1 and had received between 0 and 3 prior chemotherapy regimens. Blood samples were analyzed 3 weeks after the start of treatment (second dose) and 6 weeks after the start of treatment. A median of about 140,000 T cells and approximately 83,000 unique TCRs was obtained from blood samples, and a median clonality of approximately 0.08 was observed. An exploratory multi-omic analysis was conducted of the somatic, immune and clinical correlates of response to PD-L1 blockade with atezolizumab in urothelial cancer. Pretreatment tumor samples, along with matched peripheral blood serially collected before and after atezolizumab treatment, were subjected to TCR sequencing. Progression-free survival longer than 6 months counted as durable clinical benefit, and TCR features were additionally tested against both progression-free and overall survival. Whole exome sequencing and RNA sequencing of pretreatment tumors were performed alongside TCR sequencing in the same patients. Durable clinical benefit was achieved by nine patients but not by the remaining 20. Pretreatment blood TCR-seq was available for twenty-nine patients, at least one posttreatment blood collection was obtained for around 25 patients, and tumor TCR-seq was available for around 25 patients. Overall study results and their limits: Improved progression-free and overall survival was associated with having pretreatment peripheral blood TCR clonality below the median. Because the sample size was small (n = 29) and many of the analyses were exploratory, the results are meant to be hypothesis-generating. Among patients with durable benefit, tumor-associated TCR clones showed greater expansion in peripheral blood 3 weeks after treatment started (n ≈ 20, p = 0.022).

Reading the germline V gene (reference sequence) gives CDR1 SEHNR and CDR2 FQNEAQ. Clipping removes 1 base from V and 4 bases from J, with 10 as the unmatched junction base count. Inclusive of the bounding cysteine and phenylalanine, the CDR3 is 19 residues long. Only the CDR3 DNA stays, 57 bases, in frame from base 1. Each PCR received spiked-in synthetic TCR analog templates so that absolute template abundance could be estimated from read counts. The immunoSEQ assay used bias-controlled V and J gene primers to amplify TCRbeta CDR3 regions from genomic DNA. Rearranged TCRbeta segments were sequenced at approximately 20X coverage. Regarding the original processing steps: Clustering was used to correct sequencing errors, and CDR3s were annotated against IMGT to assign V, D and J genes. Downstream analyses used only productive TCRbeta rearrangements and left out out-of-frame or stop-codon sequences. Clonality was calculated as one minus the Shannon entropy normalized by the log of the number of unique productive sequences. Fisher's exact test with Benjamini-Hochberg correction, using a cutoff of adjusted p below 0.01, was how clones that differed between time points or between blood and tumor were identified. TCRdb stores this immuneACCESS table with in-frame sequences only. Part of the clones is absent; in the studies checked, under half of the shortfall reflects unresolved V genes, and no reason is known for the rest. V and J calls and clone size are copied from that table; D and trimming were computed from the DNA. This sample has about 45,000 clones in its table, and more than 70% of those were observed once. The biggest ten clones account for roughly 3.9% of the sample.

The cohort comprised 29 patients with locally advanced or metastatic urothelial carcinoma treated at Memorial Sloan Kettering on a trial protocol. Peripheral blood mononuclear cells were collected pretreatment and during treatment, with between 1 and 8 total time points per patient. The Qiagen DNeasy Blood extraction kit was used to purify genomic DNA from total PBMCs and from tumor samples. PBMCs were collected pretreatment and during treatment, and were isolated and stored as previously described. This clonotype was obtained from a man older than 75 with urothelial cancer. The receptor chain draws on TRBV7-9 and TRBJ2-5; the junction holds 15 bases that match TRBD2. The sequences come from PBMCs, collected around atezolizumab (anti-PD-L1) treatment. The nucleotide sequence is given as TGTGCCAGCAGCTTAGAACGTTGGGGGACTAGCGGGAGGCGAGAGACCCAGTACTTC. Translation gives CASSLERWGTSGRRETQYF.